This T cell receptor (beta chain) was sequenced for a study of radiation and T cells in renal cell carcinoma. The germline gives CDR1 GTSNPN, CDR2 SVGIG (reference sequence). V lost 3 bases and J 9 bases, leaving 12 bases between the germline ends. This CDR3 contains 11 residues. Using immunoSEQ multiplex PCR, the repertoire was profiled, and TCRdb retains in-frame clones only, with some absent. The table lists over 60,000 clones, 70% to 90% of them singletons, with approximately 2.4% in the top ten. The time point denotes: blood 4 weeks post-SBRT, at nephrectomy. Stated treatment: 15 Gy SBRT to primary tumor, nephrectomy 4 weeks later.

The source was blood, collected from a patient whose treatment included radiotherapy and nephrectomy. This rearrangement joins TRBV30 to TRBJ2-7; the D gene is possibly TRBD2 (5 bases). This receptor was taken from a woman aged 60-70 years with renal cell carcinoma. The CDR3 region is CAWSYGETQYF. In DNA form, the CDR3 reads TGTGCCTGGAGCTACGGGGAAACGCAGTACTTC.